The 20 T cell receptor beta chains below all came from one sample that was sequenced in a study of radiotherapy plus CTLA-4 blockade in lung cancer. Only in-frame clones appear in the TCRdb table, and some are missing; sequencing was by immunoSEQ multiplex PCR. The table includes some 70,000 clones, about four fifths detected once. The material sequenced was peripheral blood, taken from a patient treated with radiotherapy plus ipilimumab. Source of these receptors: a human donor with non-small cell lung cancer who had a partial response to radiotherapy plus ipilimumab.

This chain links TRBV5-4 with TRBJ2-3; possible D gene TRBD2, 5 bases. Germline CDR1 and CDR2: SGHNT and YYREEE (reference sequence). Trimming stripped 0 bases from V and 7 bases from J, with 12 bases between. The CDR3 is 14 amino acids. For the CDR3, the DNA is TGTGCCAGCAGCTTGGCAAGCGGAGAGCATACGCAGTATTTT. Amino acids: CASSLASGEHTQYF.

V usage is TRBV2 and J usage is TRBJ1-1; D might be TRBD1 (5 bases). The V and J ends lost 8 bases and 4 bases respectively, with 14 bases between them. The CDR3 contains 13 residues. Germline CDR1 SNHLY, CDR2 FYNNEI. The CDR3 loop is CASPRGVGTEAFF. The CDR3 region has the DNA TGTGCCAGCCCCCGGGGGGTTGGCACTGAAGCTTTCTTT.

V and J are TRBV2 and TRBJ2-1; D is perhaps TRBD1 (5 bases). V was clipped by 3 bases and J by 4 bases, with 10 bases between them. This CDR3 comprises 14 residues. Per germline, CDR1 SNHLY and CDR2 FYNNEI. The CDR3 reads CASSDEDNYNEQFF. In DNA, the CDR3 is TGTGCCAGCAGTGACGAGGACAATTACAATGAGCAGTTCTTC.

The rearrangement uses TRBV28 and TRBJ2-7, with D possibly TRBD1 on 6 matching bases. Per germline, CDR1 MDHEN and CDR2 SYDVKM. This CDR3 is 12 amino acids long. V was cut by 5 bases and J by 5 bases, with 10 bases left in between. CDR3 in amino acids: CASSQGFDEQYF. In DNA, the CDR3 is TGTGCCAGCAGTCAGGGGTTCGACGAGCAGTACTTC.

The rearrangement links TRBV21-1 to TRBJ1-5. TRBV21-1 is a known pseudogene. This CDR3 is 19 amino acids long. The CDR3 nucleotides are TGTGCCAGCAAAATGCCTCCTTACCTTCTCGAGAGTAACAATCAGCCCCAGCATTTT. Translation gives CASKMPPYLLESNNQPQHF.

In its sample, this clone was seen once. J is TRBJ1-3 and V is TRBV6-1; tentatively, D is TRBD1 (6 bases). Germline CDR1 and CDR2: MNHNS and SASEGT. There are 15 residues in the CDR3. V was trimmed by 4 bases and J by 1 base, leaving 11 bases between them. The CDR3 loop reads CASSVDRSSGNTIYF. CDR3 nucleotide sequence: TGTGCCAGCAGTGTAGACAGGTCGTCTGGAAACACCATATATTTT.

There are a few counts of this clone. The rearrangement uses TRBV2 and TRBJ2-5, with 7 bases aligning to TRBD2. The V gene's germline CDR1 is SNHLY and CDR2 FYNNEI. This CDR3 is 14 amino acids long. The V segment lost 5 bases and the J segment 5 bases; nucleotides outside the gene matches: 8. The CDR3 loop is CASSHPTSYETQYF. In nucleotides, the CDR3 is TGTGCCAGCAGTCACCCGACTAGCTACGAGACCCAGTACTTC.

The chain couples TRBV19 to TRBJ2-5; D is possibly TRBD1 (6 bases). The J call may not be correct, given that the DNA end is closer to TRBJ2-7. The CDR3 loop spans 13 amino acids. Germline CDR1 and CDR2: LNHDA and SQIVND (reference sequence). CDR3 loop: CASSMGRGYEQYF. The CDR3 DNA follows: TGTGCCAGTAGTATGGGCAGGGGCTACGAGCAGTACTTC.

V and J are TRBV9 and TRBJ2-5; 9 bases align to TRBD2. V lost 0 bases, J lost 1 base, and 4 bases stayed unmatched. Germline V gives CDR1 SGDLS, CDR2 YYNGEE. This CDR3 is built from 16 residues. Here the CDR3 reads CASSVGVAGAQETQYF. CDR3 coding DNA: TGTGCCAGCAGCGTAGGGGTAGCGGGAGCCCAAGAGACCCAGTACTTC.

The gene calls are TRBV5-1 and TRBJ2-7, with 10 positions matching TRBD1. Germline CDR1 SGHRS, CDR2 YFSETQ. The CDR3 contains 15 residues. Trimming took 4 bases from V and 5 from J; bases not matched to a gene: 9. CDR3 in amino acids: CASSIAGTGEDEQYF. As DNA, the CDR3 is TGCGCCAGCAGCATTGCCGGGACAGGGGAGGACGAGCAGTACTTC. The entire variable domain, with the rest obtained from reference TRBV5-1 and TRBJ2-7, is as follows: KAGVTQTPRYLIKTRGQQVTLSCSPISGHRSVSWYQQTPGQGLQFLFEYFSETQRNKGNFPGRFSGRQFSNSRSEMNVSTLELGDSALYLCASSIAGTGEDEQYFGPGTRLTVT.

This chain connects TRBV27 to TRBJ2-5; 10 bases fit TRBD2. The ends lost 4 bases at V and 4 bases at J; junction bases unmatched: 9. The CDR3 covers 16 residues. The germline V gene has CDR1 MNHEY and CDR2 SMNVEV (reference sequence). The CDR3 reads CASSYNGRLAGETQYF. CDR3 DNA: TGTGCCAGCAGTTACAACGGGAGACTAGCGGGAGAGACCCAGTACTTC.

The CDR3 coding sequence is TGTGCCAGCAGAAGGACTAGCGGGGCCTACAATGAGCAGTTCTTC. Translation: CASRRTSGAYNEQFF. The rearrangement links TRBV28 to TRBJ2-1; TRBD2 matches 12 bases. This CDR3 comprises 15 residues. Germline V gene data show CDR1 as MDHEN and CDR2 as SYDVKM. V lost 6 bases, J lost 2 bases, and 2 bases stayed unmatched.

CDR3 sequence reads: CASSPRGQGATNEKLFF. The CDR3 DNA follows: TGTGCCAGCTCACCCAGGGGACAGGGGGCAACTAATGAAAAACTGTTTTTT. The rearrangement joins TRBV18 to TRBJ1-4; 11 nucleotides agree with TRBD1. The junction had 3 bases not matched to a gene; V was cut back by 3 bases and J by 0 bases. The CDR3 loop spans 17 amino acids. Germline V lookup: CDR1 KGHSH, CDR2 LQKENI.

The rearrangement links TRBV7-3 to TRBJ2-7; 7 bases agree with TRBD1. With V trimmed by 6 bases and J by 2 bases, 7 bases remained unmatched. The CDR3 runs 14 residues. In germline, CDR1 is SGHTA, CDR2 FQGTGA. The CDR3 is CASSLRQGPYEQYF. The CDR3 DNA reads as TGTGCCAGCAGTCTTAGACAGGGACCCTACGAGCAGTACTTC.

This clone occurred a few times. This sequence joins TRBV6-4 and TRBJ2-1, with 7 bases lining up with TRBD2. Germline-derived CDR1 and CDR2 are MRHNA and SNTAGT. Trimming took 6 bases from V and 7 from J; bases not matched to a gene: 6. This CDR3 is built from 13 residues. CDR3 in amino acids: CASSSDGGNEQFF. CDR3 sequence (DNA): TGTGCCAGCAGCTCCGACGGGGGGAATGAGCAGTTCTTC.

The table lists this clone with a few counts. The gene calls are TRBV19 and TRBJ2-7, with 14 bases identical to TRBD2. Per the germline V gene, CDR1 is LNHDA and CDR2 is SQIVND (reference sequence). J was trimmed by 5 bases and V by 5 bases; bases with no gene match: 8. The CDR3 covers 16 residues. In DNA, the CDR3 is TGTGCCAGTAGTGAACTCGGGACTAGCGGGAGCAACGAGCAGTACTTC. It is translated as CASSELGTSGSNEQYF. The complete variable domain, with remaining parts taken from reference TRBV19 and TRBJ2-7, reads DGGITQSPKYLFRKEGQNVTLSCEQNLNHDAMYWYRQDPGQGLRLIYYSQIVNDFQKGDIAEGYSVSREKKESFPLTVTSAQKNPTAFYLCASSELGTSGSNEQYFGPGTRLTVT.

This clone was seen only a few times. This chain connects TRBV5-1 to TRBJ2-1; possibly TRBD2 for D (6 bases). Trimming pared 7 bases from V and 0 bases from J, leaving 14 bases between. This CDR3 region has 15 residues. Per germline, CDR1 SGHRS and CDR2 YFSETQ. CDR3 sequence (DNA): TGCGCCAGCTCCAGCGGGCGCTCCTCCTACAATGAGCAGTTCTTC. Its translation: CASSSGRSSYNEQFF.

The chain joins TRBV29-1 to TRBJ2-2; D is ambiguous. The germline V and J ends were trimmed by 7 bases and 1 base, with 10 bases remaining between them. CDR1 is SQVTM and CDR2 is ANQGSEA in the germline V gene. This CDR3 has 13 residues. The DNA for the CDR3 is TGCAGCGCCCAACCTAGGAACACCGGGGAGCTGTTTTTT. Its translation is CSAQPRNTGELFF.

This clone was found a few times. The rearrangement links TRBV5-1 to TRBJ2-7, with D possibly TRBD2 on 5 matching bases. This CDR3 contains 12 residues. Trimming cost V 4 bases and J 0 bases, with 5 bases left between them. Germline V gives CDR1 SGHRS, CDR2 YFSETQ. The CDR3 reads CASSGSSYEQYF. CDR3 DNA: TGCGCCAGCAGCGGGAGCTCCTACGAGCAGTACTTC.

The chain links TRBV7-8 to TRBJ2-2; D unresolved. This CDR3 spans 12 amino acids. From germline, CDR1 is SGHVS and CDR2 FQNEAQ. V lost 1 base and J 10 bases, leaving 7 bases between the germline ends. The CDR3 protein is CASSLGVKELFF. The DNA for the CDR3 is TGTGCCAGCAGCTTAGGAGTGAAGGAGCTGTTTTTT.